This T cell receptor (beta chain) was captured in a study of tumor-infiltrating lymphocytes in primary liver carcinoma. Study-wide background: Patients had primary liver carcinoma treated by surgical resection.

The researchers produced TCR beta cDNA from approximately 540 ng total RNA with a constant-region primer. Each TCR beta library was derived from three nested multiplex PCR rounds that employed slightly modified ARM-PCR. Running around 9 cycles apiece, the first two PCR rounds relied on TRBV1-TRBV30 forward primers together with a C-beta reverse primer. Each CDR3 protein gets one entry after TCRdb re-called the multiplex PCR reads with MiXCR. The sample holds 310,000 or so distinct CDR3 sequences, roughly 61% seen once. Germline DNA was also extracted, and blood RNA was taken from unsorted whole blood. There were only treatment-naive patients, all with chronic HBV infection. Study-wide points: Between tumor regions, pairs overlapped more than tumor-adjacent and tumor-blood pairs did. Tumor specimens were characterized by a significantly higher top-250-clone fraction than blood (p = 0.039).

Concerning this clonotype: Its antigen remains unknown.

V dropped 2 bases and J dropped 8; count of bases not matched to a gene: 4. Germline V gives CDR1 MNHNY, CDR2 SVGAGI (reference sequence). The CDR3 is 15 residues long. The V and J genes are TRBV6-6 and TRBJ2-5; 14 bases map to TRBD2. The sequenced material came from peripheral blood. The receptor comes from a man aged 40-49 years with primary liver carcinoma and hepatitis B virus infection. The CDR3 spells CASSYHGTSGRTQYF. The CDR3 bases are TGTGCCAGCAGTTACCACGGGACTAGCGGGAGAACCCAGTACTTC.